The 18 T cell receptor beta chains below all came from one sample that was sequenced in a study of neurological immune-mediated disorders. TCRdb ran MiXCR on the 5' RACE reads and lists one entry per CDR3 protein. The top ten hold around a quarter of the sample, which has tens of thousands of distinct CDR3 sequences, about 3.8% seen once. Sequencing was done on a sample of CD4+ T cells from blood. These receptors all stem from a woman in her forties in good health.

This clonotype was seen at least ten times. This chain links TRBV10-2 with TRBJ2-7, with 9 bases matching TRBD2. This CDR3 is 15 amino acids long. Germline V gene lookup returns CDR1 WSHSY and CDR2 SAAADI. The junction had 4 bases not matched to a gene; V was cut back by 3 bases and J by 1 base. The CDR3 loop is CASSDRLAESYEQYF. CDR3 coding DNA: TGCGCCAGCAGTGATCGACTAGCGGAATCCTACGAGCAGTACTTC.

The table lists this clonotype with many counts. V is TRBV20-1 and J is TRBJ2-3; TRBD2 matches at 7 bases. The trim removed 3 bases at V and 4 bases at J, leaving 4 bases unmatched. The CDR3 is 13 residues long. The V gene's germline CDR1 is DFQATT and CDR2 SNEGSKA (reference sequence). CDR3 region: CSARAGVSDTQYF. The DNA for the CDR3 is TGCAGTGCTAGGGCGGGGGTATCAGATACGCAGTATTTT.

This clonotype was observed at least ten times. The chain recombines TRBV3-1 with TRBJ2-3; D gene ambiguous. Looked up from germline, CDR1 is LGHDT and CDR2 is YNNKEL (reference sequence). The germline V and J ends were trimmed by 1 base and 5 bases, with 7 bases remaining between them. The CDR3 extends over 13 amino acids. CDR3 DNA sequence: TGTGCCAGCAGCCAAGGGTCCGGAGATACGCAGTATTTT. Its translation is CASSQGSGDTQYF.

The chain carries TRBV4-3 and TRBJ1-2; possible D gene TRBD1, 5 bases. Trimming cost V 4 bases and J 4 bases, with 16 bases left between them. This CDR3 region has 15 residues. Germline CDR1 is LGHNA and CDR2 is YSLEER. Here the CDR3 DNA reads TGCGCCAGCAGCCCTGGGGCCCGTGGGACCTATGGCTACACCTTC. Residues: CASSPGARGTYGYTF.

This clonotype was detected many times. V usage is TRBV12-3 or TRBV12-4 and J usage is TRBJ1-1; D perhaps matches TRBD1 (6 bases). This CDR3 is 12 amino acids long. V was trimmed by 2 bases and J by 7 bases, leaving 8 bases between them. Here the CDR3 reads CASSLTTGEAFF. DNA for the CDR3: TGTGCCAGCAGTTTAACGACAGGTGAAGCTTTCTTT.

This clonotype has ten or more counts. V is TRBV4-1 and J is TRBJ1-2, with D unresolved. Per germline, CDR1 MGHRA and CDR2 YSYEKL. CDR3 length: 14 residues. Trimming took off 0 bases at V and 5 bases at J, with 10 bases between the two ends. This CDR3 is CASSQERWGYGYTF. The CDR3 coding sequence is TGCGCCAGCAGCCAAGAGCGGTGGGGATATGGCTACACCTTC.

This clonotype was picked up a small number of times. V gene TRBV7-9 combines with J gene TRBJ2-1; D remains ambiguous. The germline CDR1 and CDR2 sequences are SEHNR and FQNEAQ (reference sequence). The CDR3 has 15 residues. The V end was cut by 2 bases, the J end by 3 bases, with 11 bases between. Here the CDR3 reads CASSLLVGNYNEQFF. The CDR3 region has the DNA TGTGCCAGCAGCTTATTGGTAGGGAACTACAATGAGCAGTTCTTC.

In its sample, this clonotype was seen many times. V gene TRBV18 combines with J gene TRBJ2-2, with TRBD1 matching 10 bases. Germline V gene data show CDR1 as KGHSH and CDR2 as LQKENI. The CDR3 covers 19 residues. The V gene end was trimmed by 8 bases and the J gene end by 0 bases; junction bases not matched to a gene: 15. CDR3 bases: TGTGCCAGCCCCACCAATACCCCGGGACAGGGGACGAACACCGGGGAGCTGTTTTTT. Translation: CASPTNTPGQGTNTGELFF.

This clonotype was counted many times. This chain links TRBV20-1 with TRBJ2-1, with TRBD1 matching over 9 bases. The germline V gene encodes CDR1 DFQATT and CDR2 SNEGSKA (reference sequence). The CDR3 runs to 17 residues. The junction had 13 bases not matched to a gene; V was cut back by 3 bases and J by 4 bases. This chain's CDR3 is CSASRRGGTGRYNEQFF. DNA of the CDR3: TGCAGTGCTAGTAGGCGGGGTGGGACAGGGCGATACAATGAGCAGTTCTTC.

This clonotype was seen repeatedly, ten times or more. This rearrangement joins TRBV18 to TRBJ2-5; the D gene could be TRBD1 or TRBD2 (5 bases each). V lost 3 bases and J 1 base, leaving 6 bases between the germline ends. CDR3 size: 13 residues. Germline V lookup: CDR1 KGHSH, CDR2 LQKENI. CDR3 nucleotide sequence: TGTGCCAGCTCACCCGGGACCCAAGAGACCCAGTACTTC. As protein: CASSPGTQETQYF.

This clonotype was counted many times. This chain joins TRBV12-3 or TRBV12-4 and TRBJ1-1; D gene uncertain. Trimming removed 3 bases from V and 0 bases from J, with 17 bases in between. The CDR3 totals 17 residues. The CDR3 sequence: CASSFDLLSDLNTEAFF. Here the CDR3 DNA reads TGTGCCAGCAGTTTTGACCTACTATCAGATCTGAACACTGAAGCTTTCTTT.

This clonotype was picked up many times. The J gene is TRBJ2-7, the V gene TRBV7-2; D might be TRBD1 (6 bases). V was clipped by 3 bases and J by 6 bases, with 18 bases between them. This CDR3 region has 15 residues. CDR1 is SGHTA and CDR2 is FQGNSA in the germline V gene. In DNA form, the CDR3 reads TGTGCCAGCAGCTTTTTTGACAGGTCCACTCCCGAGCAGTACTTC. Protein product: CASSFFDRSTPEQYF.

This clonotype is deemed medium-sized. This sequence joins TRBV14 and TRBJ1-1; D is possibly TRBD1 (6 bases). The CDR3 has 14 residues. Per germline, CDR1 SGHDN and CDR2 FVKESK. V dropped 4 bases and J dropped 8 bases, with 17 bases sitting between them. In DNA, the CDR3 is TGTGCCAGCAGCCTCAACATGGGGGGCCGAGAAGCTTTCTTT. Translating gives CASSLNMGGREAFF.

This clonotype was detected ten times or more. The chain combines TRBV7-3 with TRBJ1-5; D is uncertain. Germline CDR1 and CDR2: SGHTA and FQGTGA. The V end was cut by 1 base, the J end by 0 bases, with 10 bases between. The CDR3 is 16 amino acids. The CDR3 protein is CASSLKVRISNQPQHF. CDR3 nucleotide sequence: TGTGCCAGCAGCTTAAAGGTTCGGATTAGCAATCAGCCCCAGCATTTT.

This clonotype was counted ten times or more. This chain uses TRBV5-6 with TRBJ2-2; D is unresolved. The CDR3 has 15 residues. Germline V gene sequence: CDR1 SGHDT, CDR2 YYEEEE. V gave up 7 bases and J gave up 5 bases, with 18 bases separating them. CDR3 residues: CASYTEGKRTGELFF. In DNA form, the CDR3 reads TGTGCCAGCTACACGGAAGGCAAGCGAACCGGGGAGCTGTTTTTT.

This clonotype was seen at least ten times. The V gene is TRBV5-1, the J gene TRBJ2-7; D possibly uses TRBD1 or TRBD2 (5 bases each). Trimming took 5 bases from V and 3 from J, leaving 12 bases between them. There are 13 residues in the CDR3. Germline loops: CDR1 SGHRS, CDR2 YFSETQ. CDR3 protein: CASRNDGGYEQYF. The CDR3 nucleotides are TGCGCCAGCAGGAATGATGGGGGCTACGAGCAGTACTTC.

This clonotype was recorded at least ten times. V usage is TRBV5-1 and J usage is TRBJ2-7; D is undetermined. Deletions cut 0 bases from V and 0 bases from J, with 13 bases between. Germline values: CDR1 SGHRS, CDR2 YFSETQ. The CDR3 consists of 16 residues. The CDR3 region has the DNA TGCGCCAGCAGCTTGGGACTCCCCCCCACCTCCTACGAGCAGTACTTC. Its translation is CASSLGLPPTSYEQYF.

There are many counts of this clonotype. This chain joins TRBV10-3 and TRBJ2-1; D possibly corresponds to TRBD2 (6 bases). CDR3 size: 18 residues. Germline V lookup: CDR1 ENHRY, CDR2 SYGVKD. Trimming removed 0 bases at V and 2 bases at J, with 17 bases between. This CDR3 is CAISESGRGGNPYNEQFF. Here the CDR3 DNA reads TGTGCCATCAGTGAGTCGGGCCGTGGGGGGAACCCCTACAATGAGCAGTTCTTC.